This T cell receptor (beta chain) was recorded in a study of T cell responses to AZD1222 COVID-19 vaccine (dated by TCRdb to the early 2020s). For the wider study: AZD1222 recipients whose second dose came at about 4 weeks and those whose second dose came at about 12 weeks were combined into one group, since spike-specific TCR depth and breadth did not differ between the two schedules. TCR sequencing was performed for 233 trial participants, of whom roughly 200 were given two doses of AZD1222 and around 25 were given two doses of MenACWY control vaccine. Trial participants were enrolled by age into subgroups of 18-55, 56-69 and 70-plus years, and about 150, 27 and 61 TCR-sequenced participants, respectively, were included in these subgroups.

On this clone: The target of this receptor is not known. Base qualities were left out, and no much larger clone turns up one base away.

Inclusive of the bounding cysteine and phenylalanine, the CDR3 is 13 residues long. The retained sequence is limited to the CDR3, 39 bases, with the frame set at the first base. CDR1 and CDR2 are drawn from the germline V gene (reference sequence): MNHEY, SMNVEV. V drops 5 bases and J drops 9 bases, leaving 16 bases in between. The CDR3 regions of human TCRbeta chains were analyzed by immunosequencing. The source study handled its data this way. TCRs in the repertoires were compared against a reference library of SARS-CoV-2-specific TCRs that had been generated with the MIRA antigen-specificity platform. Breadth was defined as the fraction of unique TCRs that were SARS-CoV-2-associated, and depth was defined as the fraction of total T cells that were SARS-CoV-2-associated. Using the MIRA data, each spike-specific TCR was assigned both to the spike region to which the TCR was reactive and to a CD4 or CD8 class. Log10-transformed breadth and depth values were compared by one-way ANOVA with Sidak's multiple comparisons tests. The source is immuneACCESS, and TCRdb retained only in-frame sequences with V and J called. Part of the clones is not carried over; for the studies checked, unresolved V genes explain less than half of this, and the remainder is unexplained. V, J and clone size derive from that table, while D and trimming were established from the DNA sequence. Present in this sample are over 150,000 clones, over 85% of which were seen just once. The ten largest clones represent about 19% of the sample.

The time point tag for this specimen amounts to: baseline before first vaccination. The vaccinee samples were drawn from two UK trials, COV001 and COV002, one of which was a single-blind randomized controlled phase 2/3 trial testing AZD1222 (ChAdOx1 nCoV-19) in healthy adults. For TCRbeta chain sequencing, PBMC samples from trial participants were taken at day 0 and at day 28 after the second dose. What the study reported, not specific to this receptor: Nearly half of unique spike-specific TCRs reportedly recognized epitopes outside regions mutated in the B.1.351 and B.1.1.7 variants. In the small 56-69-year group, the increase in depth fell short of significance, most likely because of low power. Conclusions about previously exposed vaccinees are limited, since just six AZD1222 recipients were seropositive for SARS-CoV-2 at baseline. CD4 TCRs associated with the vaccine covered the entire spike protein, and the dominant responses were in regions 160-218 and 743-854. Participants were mostly white British, with more females than males. The authors suggested clonal diversity may have been underestimated. Spike-specific TCR breadth and depth rose significantly after two AZD1222 doses compared with day 0 and with MenACWY recipients. Because no samples from the day 14 peak response were available, repertoires could be characterized only after the peak T cell response.

The V and J segments used are TRBV27 and TRBJ1-1, with the identity of the D gene unclear. The sample was peripheral blood, taken on day 0 of AZD1222 vaccination. The receptor comes from an adult in good health. The CDR3 region has the sequence CASSAGREGKAFF. The base sequence is TGTGCCAGCAGTGCTGGCCGGGAAGGGAAAGCTTTCTTT.